Each of the 3 T cell receptor beta chains below was sequenced from the same sample in a study of CD8 T cells in Susac syndrome. Reverse transcription used about 0.45 to 1 ug RNA and random hexamers. Via MiXCR, TCRdb re-called the immunoSEQ multiplex PCR reads, giving one row per CDR3 protein. The sample includes more than 80,000 distinct CDR3 sequences, approximately 93% of them seen just once. The specimen sequenced was CD8+ T cells from PBMCs. These receptors came from a human donor with Susac syndrome.

This clonotype occurred once. The CDR3 nucleotides read TGCAGCGTTCGGAGTACCAGAGCAGATACGCAGTATTTT. Protein sequence: CSVRSTRADTQYF. This chain uses TRBV29-1 with TRBJ2-3; D gene unclear. This CDR3 comprises 13 residues. The germline V and J ends were trimmed by 5 bases and 4 bases, with 13 bases remaining between them. Germline-derived CDR1 and CDR2 are SQVTM and ANQGSEA.

The chain has TRBV9 and TRBJ2-7; D may be TRBD2 (5 bases). Per the germline V gene, CDR1 is SGDLS and CDR2 is YYNGEE. The ends were cut back, 0 bases at V and 0 bases at J, with 13 bases in the middle. CDR3 length: 16 residues. CDR3 in amino acids: CASSVGGSGSSYEQYF. CDR3 in DNA: TGTGCCAGCAGCGTAGGCGGGTCGGGGAGCTCCTACGAGCAGTACTTC.

This chain links TRBV14 with TRBJ2-5; weak D call: TRBD1 (6 bases). CDR1 and CDR2 from the germline V gene are SGHDN and FVKESK. V was pared by 1 base and J by 5 bases, with 8 bases between. This CDR3 spans 13 amino acids. The CDR3: CASSQGGRETQYF. The CDR3 coding sequence is TGTGCCAGCAGCCAAGGGGGGCGGGAGACCCAGTACTTC.